This T cell receptor beta chain was recorded in a study of blood T cells in healthy people across ages (dated by TCRdb to the mid-2010s). General notes on the study: In model experiments, template switching captured roughly one uniquely barcoded TCR beta cDNA molecule for every two T cells. The study measured age-related changes in TCR beta repertoire diversity using deep sequencing normalized with unique cDNA molecular identifiers. The donors were divided into four age groups: young (average around 16 years), middle-aged (roughly 40), aged (about 61) and long-lived (roughly 82). To avoid experimental bias, donors of different ages were distributed randomly across sequencing lanes. Using the same blood draw, the study looked at two additional independent replicas of 1 million unique cDNA reads for two donors, one aged 18 to 29 and the other aged 80 or older. Broad study findings and their caveats: Observed TCR beta diversity per million T cells fell roughly linearly with age, and a significant reduction was already apparent by age roughly 40. Total diversity estimates from one million sequenced T cells were considered lower bounds and underestimates. Since profiling was done on bulk unsorted PBMCs, naive and antigen-experienced compartments could not be conclusively compared. Because the CMV infection status of the donors was unknown, age-related changes in expanded clonotypes may potentially have been confounded. The long-lived group showed more naive CD4+ T cells, fewer expanded clones and increased TCR diversity than the aged group, suggesting age selection. A strong correlation was found between observed TCR beta diversity and the percentage of naive T cells measured by flow cytometry.

Receptors were amplified or captured by 5' RACE. Sequencing was carried out with an Illumina HiSeq 2500. A second PCR of roughly 7 to 11 cycles was performed with a sample-barcoded 5' primer and a J-beta primer mix. Each TCR beta cDNA molecule received a unique molecular identifier from a template-switch 5' adaptor carrying 12 random nucleotides. Each sample yielded at least 2.5 million CDR3-containing paired-end reads. The Mint cDNA synthesis kit, primed by a TRBC-specific oligonucleotide, was used to synthesize first-strand cDNA from all RNA. After uracil-DNA glycosylase treatment, a first 18-cycle PCR used universal primers M1SS and BC2_uni_R on all cDNA. The paper's processing steps were these. Normalization of each sample was performed by random selection of 1 million high-quality reads, each carrying a distinct molecular identifier. Instead of being binned into consensus sequences, reads with shared molecular identifiers were discarded. MiTCR, set to a Q25 quality threshold and the strictest error-elimination algorithm, was used for CDR3 identification, clonotype clustering and error correction. A nonparametric unseen species model using Euler transformation provided a lower-bound estimate of total TCR beta diversity. TCRdb reprocessing: public reads trimmed at Q25 with fastp, clones called with MiXCR, in-frame beta chains kept. Each entry merges the rows of one CDR3 protein and shows their most common DNA and genes. TCRdb, not the authors, supplied the V and J calls. The sample table lists 1.5 million to 1.9 million distinct CDR3 sequences, roughly two fifths of them with a count of one. The ten largest clones add up to approximately 4% of the sample.

The donors were roughly 39 Caucasian individuals from Russia, aged roughly 6 to 100 years, who were systemically healthy. Each donor gave approximately 9.4 milliliters of peripheral blood, drawn into EDTA-treated Vacutainer tubes. Ficoll-Paque density-gradient centrifugation was used to isolate PBMCs, with at least 7 million per sample. Trizol reagent was used to extract total RNA from the PBMCs, yielding at least 5.5 micrograms per sample. Naive CD45RAhigh/CD27high T cell percentages were measured by flow cytometry on a PBMC aliquot from every donor. In regard to this clonotype: Its antigen specificity is not known. Per-nucleotide qualities are absent, and no much larger clonotype sits a single base away.

From a lookup of the germline V gene, CDR1 and CDR2 are ENHRY and SYGVKD. Reading from cysteine to phenylalanine, the CDR3 counts 15 amino acids. Here the CDR3 DNA is all that survives: 45 bases in frame from base 1. Trimming takes 3 bases from V and 4 bases from J, and the germline ends sit 14 bases apart. What was sequenced was blood. The chain is encoded by TRBV10-3 joined to TRBJ2-3, with no confident D gene call. The TCR comes from a woman aged 18-30 years in good health. The CDR3 protein sequence reads: CAISDLGRPPDTQYF. Here is the DNA: TGTGCCATCAGTGACCTGGGTCGGCCCCCAGATACGCAGTATTTT.